This T cell receptor beta chain was captured in a study of blood T cell repertoires in COVID-19. Study-wide context: The United States, Italy and Spain provided the acute and convalescent COVID-19 samples. T cells, B-cell-depleted T cells, or PBMCs provided the cDNA or gDNA that served as material.

As handled by the study authors: Nucleated cell number was recorded as an estimate derived from reference gene primer amplification. The method was immunoSEQ multiplex PCR; TCRdb's version includes in-frame clones alone and lacks a portion of them. The V and J calls and clone size come from that table; D and trimming were worked out from the DNA. The table includes roughly 78,000 clones, around 86% detected once. In germline, CDR1 is SQVTM, CDR2 ANQGSEA. V was pared by 6 bases and J by 2 bases, with 10 bases of the junction left unmatched. The CDR3 runs to 15 residues. This chain links TRBV29-1 with TRBJ2-1; the match to TRBD1 covers 7 bases. The sample comprised peripheral blood. The TCR originated in a woman in her sixties with acute or convalescent COVID-19. The CDR3 spells CSVDWVGQTYNEQFF. DNA of the CDR3: TGCAGCGTCGATTGGGTGGGACAGACCTACAATGAGCAGTTCTTC.